The text below deals with one TCR beta chain. What it binds is not known. This entry belongs to a study of cytomegalovirus exposure and HLA in healthy donors. Findings and limits, study-wide: Among the sequence variants, a highly shared cluster was likely an artifact of sequencing. Later on, an analysis showed TCR association rates differing by HLA locus, with DRB1 the most and HLA-C the fewest. Cytomegalovirus-associated status was assigned to approximately 160 TCR beta chains. A later analysis showed HLA-associated TCR beta chains outstripping equally common others in clonal expansion.

Germline CDR1 and CDR2: MNHNS and SASEGT. V was cut by 6 bases and J by 5 bases, with 20 bases left in between. The CDR3 consists of 15 residues. In the PCR, 60 Vbeta and 13 Jbeta primers were used. The data were produced by immunoSEQ multiplex PCR, yet TCRdb's version contains in-frame clones alone and is incomplete. The data contain under 130,000 clones, more than 9.5% of them seen just once; the ten biggest clones take up about a sixth. Sequenced input: PBMCs. The sequence was collected from a man in his forties or fifties in good health and CMV-seropositive. The chain links TRBV6-1 to TRBJ2-7; D possibly corresponds to TRBD1 (6 bases). The CDR3 here is CASSKGWQGFNEQYF. CDR3 nucleotide sequence: TGTGCCAGCAGCAAAGGTTGGCAGGGGTTCAACGAGCAGTACTTC.